The present T cell receptor beta chain was sequenced within a study of T-cell reconstitution after alpha-beta-depleted transplantation in children. The TCRbeta library incorporated unique molecular identifiers. TCRdb reanalysed the PCR reads using MiXCR and keeps one entry per CDR3 protein. The sample comprises about 600,000 distinct CDR3 sequences, 10% to 13% of which are singletons, and roughly 3.9% rests with the top ten. From germline, CDR1 is SGHRS and CDR2 YFSETQ. The CDR3 sequence is 13 residues long. Losses at the gene ends were 6 bases for V and 11 bases for J; bases not matched to a gene: 11.

This TCR was sampled from a human donor who donated a stem cell graft to a child with acute myeloid leukemia. The chain is built from TRBV5-1 and TRBJ1-2; TRBD1 aligns across 9 bases. The source material was PBMCs from the stem cell graft donor, sampled from the stem cell graft. This CDR3 is CASKPGQGVVYTF. The DNA for the CDR3 is TGCGCCAGCAAACCGGGACAGGGAGTGGTGTACACCTTC.